The 25 T cell receptor beta chains below all came from one sample that was sequenced in a study of blood T cell repertoires in COVID-19. Sequencing was performed with immunoSEQ multiplex PCR; in TCRdb, only in-frame clones are kept and a portion is missing. The sample consists of 150,000 to 200,000 clones, around 80% of them appearing once. The sample was PBMCs or T cells enriched from blood (not recorded which). These receptors all stem from a man in his sixties who had been exposed to COVID-19.

Comments on this clone: Germline and junction disagree at one end, which may indicate a read error. V and J are TRBV27 and TRBJ2-1; D is possibly TRBD1 (6 bases). The germline V gene encodes CDR1 MNHEY and CDR2 SMNVEV (reference sequence). This CDR3 is built from 11 residues. The CDR3 coding sequence is TGTGCCAGCAGCGCGCAGACAGGACGGCTCTTC. Translation gives CASSAQTGRLF.

This clone appeared a few times. The chain combines TRBV19 with TRBJ1-1; the D is unclear. Deletions cut 2 bases from V and 0 bases from J, with 13 bases between. This CDR3 comprises 16 residues. Germline values: CDR1 LNHDA, CDR2 SQIVND (reference sequence). The CDR3 sequence is CASSISPAAMNTEAFF. For the CDR3, the DNA is TGTGCCAGTAGTATATCCCCGGCGGCGATGAACACTGAAGCTTTCTTT.

The chain is built from TRBV7-2 and TRBJ1-2; D is undetermined. This CDR3 has 14 residues. Between the trimmed V and J ends, which lost 1 base and 4 bases, there was a span of 10 bases. In germline, CDR1 is SGHTA, CDR2 FQGNSA. CDR3 in DNA: TGTGCCAGCAGCTTAGGCTCAGGATCCTATGGCTACACCTTC. Its protein is CASSLGSGSYGYTF.

The V and J genes are TRBV5-6 and TRBJ2-7, with 10 nucleotides matching TRBD1. The germline V gene encodes CDR1 SGHDT and CDR2 YYEEEE. The CDR3 loop spans 15 amino acids. V lost 5 bases, J lost 4 bases, and 9 bases stayed unmatched. The CDR3 bases are TGTGCCAGCAGTCTTCCCGGGACAGGGGTTTACGAGCAGTACTTC. Its translation: CASSLPGTGVYEQYF.

The rearrangement joins TRBV19 to TRBJ1-2, with D possibly matching TRBD1 (5 bases). The length of the CDR3 is 12 residues. Germline V gene lookup returns CDR1 LNHDA and CDR2 SQIVND (reference sequence). V was shortened by 5 bases and J by 7 bases, with 11 bases between the two germline ends. Here the CDR3 DNA reads TGTGCCAGTAGTTTTCAGGGTTCTGGCTACACCTTC. Protein product: CASSFQGSGYTF.

The rearrangement uses TRBV5-1 and TRBJ2-6; the D gene is possibly TRBD2 (5 bases). This CDR3 comprises 16 residues. The V end was cut by 0 bases, the J end by 2 bases, with 9 bases between. CDR1 is SGHRS, CDR2 YFSETQ, per germline. Here the CDR3 DNA reads TGCGCCAGCAGCTTGGCCGGGGTCGCTGGGGCCAACGTCCTGACTTTC. Translated: CASSLAGVAGANVLTF.

The rearrangement links TRBV2 to TRBJ1-5; D gene unclear. V was shortened by 1 base and J by 4 bases, with 8 bases between the two germline ends. The CDR3 runs 14 residues. Germline assignment: CDR1 SNHLY and CDR2 FYNNEI. The CDR3: CASSEGGRNQPQHF. DNA of the CDR3: TGTGCCAGCAGTGAAGGTGGCAGGAATCAGCCCCAGCATTTT.

This clone occurred once. The gene calls are TRBV7-6 and TRBJ1-2; 10 nucleotides match TRBD1. Losses at the gene ends were 5 bases for V and 6 bases for J; bases not matched to a gene: 6. This CDR3 spans 14 amino acids. Germline-derived CDR1 and CDR2 are SGHVS and FNYEAQ. CDR3 amino acids: CASSTRQGADGYTF. CDR3 sequence (DNA): TGTGCCAGCAGCACCAGACAGGGGGCAGATGGCTACACCTTC. Filled out from reference TRBV7-6 and TRBJ1-2, the complete variable domain reads GAGVSQSPRYKVTKRGQDVALRCDPISGHVSLYWYRQALGQGPEFLTYFNYEAQQDKSGLPNDRFSAERPEGSISTLTIQRTEQRDSAMYRCASSTRQGADGYTFGSGTRLTVV.

The chain carries TRBV7-9 and TRBJ1-2, with 9 bases identical to TRBD1. V lost 5 bases to trimming and J lost 4 bases; unmatched junction nucleotides: 14. Germline CDR1 is SEHNR and CDR2 is FQNEAQ (reference sequence). This CDR3 spans 17 amino acids. The chain's CDR3 is CASSLQQGARRGYGYTF. The CDR3, as DNA: TGTGCCAGCAGCCTCCAACAGGGGGCAAGGAGGGGCTATGGCTACACCTTC.

This clone was recorded once. V gene TRBV19 combines with J gene TRBJ1-1; no clear D. The germline gives CDR1 LNHDA, CDR2 SQIVND (reference sequence). Between the trimmed V and J ends, which lost 11 bases and 4 bases, there was a span of 11 bases. The CDR3 spans 11 residues. The CDR3 is CAATRGTEAFF. In DNA, the CDR3 is TGTGCCGCTACCCGGGGCACTGAAGCTTTCTTT. Combining the CDR3 with reference TRBV19 and TRBJ1-1 gives the whole variable domain DGGITQSPKYLFRKEGQNVTLSCEQNLNHDAMYWYRQDPGQGLRLIYYSQIVNDFQKGDIAEGYSVSREKKESFPLTVTSAQKNPTAFYLCAATRGTEAFFGQGTRLTVV.

The V gene is TRBV29-1, the J gene TRBJ2-7; D gene uncertain. From germline, CDR1 is SQVTM and CDR2 ANQGSEA. The length of the CDR3 is 14 residues. V lost 5 bases, J lost 5 bases, and 19 bases lay in between. This CDR3 reads CSVLTKIKKHEQYF. The CDR3 DNA follows: TGCAGCGTTCTAACGAAAATCAAAAAACACGAGCAGTACTTC.

This clone was recorded once. The chain is built from TRBV5-1 and TRBJ2-2; D ambiguous. Germline V gives CDR1 SGHRS, CDR2 YFSETQ. The germline V and J ends were trimmed by 2 bases and 4 bases, with 3 bases remaining between them. This CDR3 has 12 residues. The CDR3: CASSFGTGELFF. The CDR3 nucleotides are TGCGCCAGCAGCTTCGGCACCGGGGAGCTGTTTTTT.

This clone was recorded only once. The chain combines TRBV6-5 with TRBJ2-7; 9 bases are a match to TRBD2. From germline, CDR1 is MNHEY and CDR2 SVGAGI. The CDR3 has 16 amino acids. V trimming: 4 bases; J trimming: 2 bases; junction bases outside the gene matches: 9. The CDR3 DNA sequence: TGTGCCAGCAGTTTACCGACTAGCGGAGCAACCTACGAGCAGTACTTC. This translates into CASSLPTSGATYEQYF.

In the case of this clone: A read error is possible here, since a much larger clone lies one base away. Different DNA sequences within this sample yield the same CDR3. J is TRBJ1-2 and V is TRBV3-1 (or the pseudogene TRBV3-2); TRBD1 might be the D (5 bases). CDR3 length: 13 residues. The V end was cut by 0 bases, the J end by 11 bases, with 13 bases between. Germline CDR1 reads LGHDT; CDR2 reads YNNKEL (reference sequence). Here the CDR3 reads CASSQEETVGYTF. CDR3 DNA: TGTGCCAGCAGCCAAGAAGAGACAGTCGGTTACACCTTC.

The chain uses TRBV5-1 and TRBJ2-3; TRBD1 matches at 7 bases. Germline CDR1 SGHRS, CDR2 YFSETQ. The CDR3 runs 17 residues. Losses at the gene ends were 4 bases for V and 2 bases for J; bases not matched to a gene: 13. Here the CDR3 DNA reads TGCGCCAGCAGCCTAGGACAGGTGGGGGCTCACACAGATACGCAGTATTTT. Its translation: CASSLGQVGAHTDTQYF.

The chain links TRBV27 to TRBJ1-2; no firm D call. This CDR3 is built from 14 residues. V lost 6 bases and J 2 bases, leaving 13 bases between the germline ends. Germline CDR1 reads MNHEY; CDR2 reads SMNVEV (reference sequence). Here the CDR3 DNA reads TGTGCCAGCAGCCCCTCACAGAAAAACTATGGCTACACCTTC. Amino acid sequence: CASSPSQKNYGYTF.

This clone was found a few times. The chain is built from TRBV7-8 and TRBJ1-6; 7 bases line up with TRBD1. Trimming removed 5 bases from V and 7 bases from J; junction bases left unmatched: 2. Germline V lookup: CDR1 SGHVS, CDR2 FQNEAQ. The CDR3 runs to 13 residues. This CDR3 is CASSPGGNSPLHF. The CDR3, as DNA: TGTGCCAGCAGCCCAGGGGGGAATTCACCCCTCCACTTT. The whole variable domain, filled in from reference TRBV7-8 and TRBJ1-6, reads GAGVSQSPRYKVAKRGQDVALRCDPISGHVSLFWYQQALGQGPEFLTYFQNEAQLDKSGLPSDRFFAERPEGSVSTLKIQRTQQEDSAVYLCASSPGGNSPLHFGNGTRLTVT.

This chain uses TRBV6-5 with TRBJ2-1; 13 bases are shared with TRBD2. Trimming cost V 6 bases and J 4 bases; bases outside gene matches: 3. This CDR3 has 15 residues. The V gene's germline CDR1 is MNHEY and CDR2 SVGAGI. Here the CDR3 DNA reads TGTGCCAGCAGCAGACTAGCGGGAGGTTACAATGAGCAGTTCTTC. Translated: CASSRLAGGYNEQFF.

The chain couples TRBV6-2 or TRBV6-3 to TRBJ2-1; 11 bases map to TRBD2. CDR3 length: 17 residues. Germline lookup yields CDR1 MNHEY and CDR2 SVGEGT. V was pared by 0 bases and J by 2 bases, with 3 bases of the junction left unmatched. CDR3 in amino acids: CASSYSASGRTYNEQFF. The CDR3 DNA reads as TGTGCCAGCAGTTACTCGGCTAGCGGGAGGACCTACAATGAGCAGTTCTTC.

With regard to this clone: This same CDR3 is encoded by further DNA sequences in the sample. The chain recombines TRBV27 with TRBJ2-7; 8 bases are a match to TRBD2. Looked up from germline, CDR1 is MNHEY and CDR2 is SMNVEV (reference sequence). The V and J ends lost 2 bases and 2 bases, in that order; junction bases with no gene match: 2. The CDR3 is made up of 14 amino acids. The CDR3 protein is CASSLAGGAYEQYF. The CDR3 DNA sequence: TGTGCCAGCAGTTTAGCGGGGGGCGCCTACGAGCAGTACTTC.

The chain links TRBV11-2 to TRBJ2-3; TRBD2 agrees at 10 bases. V trimming: 5 bases; J trimming: 4 bases; junction bases outside the gene matches: 18. CDR1 is SGHAT, CDR2 FQNNGV, per germline. The CDR3 consists of 19 residues. This CDR3 is CASSPRDRTSGGGPDTQYF. The CDR3 bases are TGTGCCAGCAGCCCGAGGGACCGGACTAGCGGAGGGGGCCCAGATACGCAGTATTTT.

V and J are TRBV4-1 and TRBJ2-7; 7 nucleotides match TRBD1. J lost 4 bases, V lost 0 bases, and 6 bases had no gene match. CDR3 length: 15 amino acids. Per the germline V gene, CDR1 is MGHRA and CDR2 is YSYEKL. The DNA of the CDR3 is TGCGCCAGCAGCCAAGAGCCAGGGGGTAAATACGAGCAGTACTTC. It specifies CASSQEPGGKYEQYF.

About this clone itself: At one of its ends the junction is not consistent with the germline gene, which may arise from a read error. The chain employs TRBV11-3 and TRBJ2-7, with TRBD2 matching 14 bases. The germline CDR1 and CDR2 sequences are SGHNT and YENEEA. CDR3 length equals 16 residues. This CDR3 is CASIAGTSGRSCEQYF. The DNA for the CDR3 is TGTGCCAGCATCGCCGGGACTAGCGGGAGATCCTGCGAGCAGTACTTC.

This clone was counted a few times. The chain joins TRBV10-3 to TRBJ2-3, with a weak D call TRBD1 (5 bases). Germline assignment: CDR1 ENHRY and CDR2 SYGVKD. V lost 5 bases and J lost 2, with 11 bases in between. The CDR3 totals 14 residues. In DNA, the CDR3 is TGTGCCATCAGTCAGGGATCAATCACAGATACGCAGTATTTT. Residues: CAISQGSITDTQYF.

The chain couples TRBV27 to TRBJ1-4; D might be TRBD1 (5 bases). Germline loops: CDR1 MNHEY, CDR2 SMNVEV (reference sequence). V was cut by 1 base and J by 7 bases, with 10 bases left in between. The CDR3 covers 14 residues. In DNA form, the CDR3 reads TGTGCCAGCAGTTTATATACAGGTTCTGAAAAACTGTTTTTT. It is translated as CASSLYTGSEKLFF.